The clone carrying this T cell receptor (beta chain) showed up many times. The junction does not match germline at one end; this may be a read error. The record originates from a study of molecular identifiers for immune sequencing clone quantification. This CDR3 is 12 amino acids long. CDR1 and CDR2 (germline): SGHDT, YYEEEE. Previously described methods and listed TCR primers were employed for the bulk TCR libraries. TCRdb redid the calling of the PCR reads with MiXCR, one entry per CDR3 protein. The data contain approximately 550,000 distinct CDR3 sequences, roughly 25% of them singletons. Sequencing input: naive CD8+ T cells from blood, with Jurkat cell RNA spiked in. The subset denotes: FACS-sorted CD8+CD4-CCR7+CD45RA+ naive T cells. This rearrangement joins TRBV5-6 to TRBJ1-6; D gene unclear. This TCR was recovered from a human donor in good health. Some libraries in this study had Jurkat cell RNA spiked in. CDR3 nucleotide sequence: TGTGCCAGCAGTTTGGGGTCCTCACCCCTCCACTTT. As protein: CASSLGSSPLHF.